A single sample is the source of the 21 T cell receptor beta chains below, sequenced in a study. A single record per CDR3 protein comes from TCRdb applying MiXCR to the RT-PCR reads. The table records about 680,000 distinct CDR3 sequences, approximately 15% of them present only once. The sequenced sample consisted of memory CD4+ T cells from blood. These receptors were collected from a female donor in good health, serving as a healthy control.

The V call is TRBV20-1, the J call TRBJ1-5; TRBD1 matches 9 bases. Looked up from germline, CDR1 is DFQATT and CDR2 is SNEGSKA (reference sequence). V lost 4 bases to trimming and J lost 5 bases; unmatched junction nucleotides: 6. The CDR3 extends over 14 amino acids. In DNA, the CDR3 is TGCAGTGCTAAACGGACAGGGGCTTATCAGCCCCAGCATTTT. Amino acid sequence: CSAKRTGAYQPQHF.

This rearrangement joins TRBV7-2 to TRBJ2-7, with 7 bases fitting TRBD2. The CDR3 length is 14 residues. Germline-derived CDR1 and CDR2 are SGHTA and FQGNSA. The V and J ends lost 4 bases and 5 bases, in that order; junction bases with no gene match: 8. The CDR3 reads CASSSGREVNEQYF. The DNA of the CDR3 is TGTGCCAGCAGCTCGGGCCGGGAGGTCAACGAGCAGTACTTC.

This clonotype was counted at least ten times. The chain uses TRBV6-5 and TRBJ1-3, with D unclear. CDR1 MNHEY and CDR2 SVGAGI come from the germline V gene. Trimming removed 6 bases at V and 4 bases at J, with 19 bases between. CDR3 size: 16 residues. CDR3 coding DNA: TGTGCCAGCAGCTGGCACGAAGAATTGTCCGGAAACACCATATATTTT. This encodes CASSWHEELSGNTIYF.

The chain links TRBV27 to TRBJ2-3; 7 bases line up with TRBD1. CDR3 length: 16 amino acids. Germline V gives CDR1 MNHEY, CDR2 SMNVEV (reference sequence). J lost 6 bases, V lost 4 bases, and 13 bases had no gene match. CDR3 amino acids: CASSSPGGIFSDTQYF. DNA for the CDR3: TGTGCCAGCAGTTCCCCAGGGGGTATCTTTTCGGATACGCAGTATTTT.

The chain carries TRBV12-3 or TRBV12-4 and TRBJ1-2; D possibly corresponds to TRBD1 (5 bases). The V end lost 6 bases, the J end lost 6 bases, and 11 bases lay between the germline ends. The CDR3 has 12 amino acids. The CDR3 region is CASSLGTHGYTF. The CDR3 coding sequence is TGTGCCAGCAGCCTCGGGACTCATGGCTACACCTTC.

This clonotype has a count of ten or more. V is TRBV5-1 and J is TRBJ2-7, with D unclear. Germline values: CDR1 SGHRS, CDR2 YFSETQ. The CDR3 sequence is 12 residues long. Trimming took off 1 base at V and 6 bases at J, with 8 bases between the two ends. The CDR3 nucleotides read TGCGCCAGCAGCTTGAGAGGCGTCGAGCAGTACTTC. It translates to CASSLRGVEQYF. Supplemented by reference TRBV5-1 and TRBJ2-7, the full variable domain reads KAGVTQTPRYLIKTRGQQVTLSCSPISGHRSVSWYQQTPGQGLQFLFEYFSETQRNKGNFPGRFSGRQFSNSRSEMNVSTLELGDSALYLCASSLRGVEQYFGPGTRLTVT.

This CDR3 reads CASSDPGGGRIGDTQYF. The CDR3, as DNA: TGTGCCAGCAGTGACCCCGGGGGGGGGAGAATAGGAGATACGCAGTATTTT. The chain uses TRBV25-1 and TRBJ2-3; TRBD2 matches at 8 bases. The V and J ends lost 3 bases and 5 bases, in that order; junction bases with no gene match: 13. CDR3 size: 17 residues. Germline assignment: CDR1 MGHDK and CDR2 SYGVNS.

This clonotype appeared many times. This chain uses TRBV29-1 with TRBJ2-5; D might be TRBD1 (6 bases). V lost 4 bases, J lost 4 bases, and 16 bases lay in between. The CDR3 runs to 14 residues. Per the germline V gene, CDR1 is SQVTM and CDR2 is ANQGSEA. The CDR3 reads CSVGGQARGETQYF. The CDR3 DNA follows: TGCAGCGTTGGGGGGCAGGCCAGAGGAGAGACCCAGTACTTC.

The V call is TRBV30, the J call TRBJ2-7; D ambiguous. Germline lookup yields CDR1 GTSNPN and CDR2 SVGIG (reference sequence). This CDR3 region has 11 residues. V lost 0 bases to trimming and J lost 4 bases, with 4 bases between them. CDR3 residues: CAWSVQYEQYF. The CDR3, as DNA: TGTGCCTGGAGTGTACAATACGAGCAGTACTTC.

J is TRBJ2-1 and V is TRBV24-1, with TRBD1 as a possible D gene (7 bases). The CDR3 length is 17 residues. The ends were cut back, 3 bases at V and 1 base at J, with 15 bases in the middle. Germline lookup yields CDR1 KGHDR and CDR2 SFDVKD. The DNA of the CDR3 is TGTGCCACCAGTGATCCAACCAGGGGGGTATCCTACAATGAGCAGTTCTTC. Protein: CATSDPTRGVSYNEQFF.

Concerning this clonotype itself: This may arise from a read error, as a much more abundant clone is one base away. The gene calls are TRBV12-3 or TRBV12-4 and TRBJ1-5; no clear D. The CDR3 sequence is 13 residues long. The CDR3 coding sequence is TGTGCCAGCAGTTTAGCTTCCACACAGCCCAAGCATTTT. This codes for CASSLASTQPKHF.

This clonotype was found many times. This chain uses TRBV6-2 or TRBV6-3 with TRBJ1-1; D possibly corresponds to TRBD1 (5 bases). The CDR3 has 12 amino acids. V lost 4 bases, J lost 6 bases, and 9 bases lay in between. Germline lookup yields CDR1 MNHEY and CDR2 SVGEGT. The CDR3 reads CASSSPGPEAFF. The DNA of the CDR3 is TGTGCCAGCAGTTCGCCAGGGCCTGAAGCTTTCTTT.

In its sample, this clonotype was seen a few times. The chain joins TRBV7-9 to TRBJ1-3; no firm D call. Germline V lookup: CDR1 SEHNR, CDR2 FQNEAQ (reference sequence). This CDR3 is built from 12 residues. Trimming pared 7 bases from V and 2 bases from J, leaving 6 bases between. The CDR3 here is CASTTTGNTIYF. The DNA of the CDR3 is TGTGCCAGCACCACAACTGGAAACACCATATATTTT.

This clonotype came up many times. V and J are TRBV6-1 and TRBJ2-7; weak D call: TRBD2 (5 bases). V was pared by 3 bases and J by 4 bases, with 13 bases between. The CDR3 length is 14 residues. CDR1 MNHNS and CDR2 SASEGT come from the germline V gene. The CDR3 sequence is CASSEIGLQYEQYF. In DNA, the CDR3 is TGTGCCAGCAGTGAGATAGGACTTCAATACGAGCAGTACTTC.

This clonotype was picked up many times. The chain has TRBV29-1 and TRBJ2-2, with no clear D. The germline V gene has CDR1 SQVTM and CDR2 ANQGSEA. Trimming took 5 bases from V and 2 from J, leaving 6 bases between them. The CDR3 consists of 12 residues. This chain's CDR3 is CSVPSNTGELFF. The CDR3 DNA follows: TGCAGCGTTCCGAGCAACACCGGGGAGCTGTTTTTT.

The rearrangement uses TRBV20-1 and TRBJ1-3; 7 bases are shared with TRBD1. There are 16 residues in the CDR3. From germline, CDR1 is DFQATT and CDR2 SNEGSKA (reference sequence). The trim removed 3 bases at V and 2 bases at J, leaving 10 bases unmatched. CDR3 residues: CSASRWQGGTGNTIYF. DNA for the CDR3: TGCAGTGCTAGTAGGTGGCAGGGGGGCACTGGAAACACCATATATTTT.

V is TRBV5-8 and J is TRBJ2-5, with 9 positions matching TRBD2. This CDR3 has 14 amino acids. J was trimmed by 5 bases and V by 5 bases; bases with no gene match: 7. Germline lookup yields CDR1 SGHTS and CDR2 YDEGEE. The CDR3 region is CASRLAGPDETQYF. The CDR3 coding sequence is TGTGCCAGCAGGCTAGCGGGGCCCGACGAGACCCAGTACTTC.

This clonotype was counted only a few times. The chain uses TRBV29-1 and TRBJ1-1; no definite D call. The CDR3 loop spans 14 amino acids. Germline assignment: CDR1 SQVTM and CDR2 ANQGSEA. V lost 7 bases and J lost 5, with 20 bases in between. CDR3 region: CSAKISPTRTEAFF. Written as DNA, the CDR3 is TGCAGCGCGAAAATATCCCCGACACGGACTGAAGCTTTCTTT.

The V call is TRBV20-1, the J call TRBJ1-5, with D hard to call. V lost 5 bases and J 4 bases, leaving 9 bases between the germline ends. In germline, CDR1 is DFQATT, CDR2 SNEGSKA (reference sequence). CDR3 length equals 12 residues. The CDR3 DNA reads TGCAGTGCTGGAAAGATAAATCAGCCCCAGCATTTT. Translation gives CSAGKINQPQHF.

This clonotype was detected ten times or more. The chain combines TRBV27 with TRBJ2-7; 9 positions agree with TRBD1. The J segment lost 4 bases and the V segment lost 5 bases, leaving 9 bases of the junction unmatched. The CDR3 sequence is 15 residues long. Germline CDR1 MNHEY, CDR2 SMNVEV (reference sequence). In DNA, the CDR3 is TGTGCCAGCAGTCCAGGACAGGGGAGGGCGTACGAGCAGTACTTC. This codes for CASSPGQGRAYEQYF.

The V gene is TRBV12-3 or TRBV12-4, the J gene TRBJ1-1, with D possibly matching TRBD1 (5 bases). This CDR3 is 12 amino acids long. Trimming stripped 4 bases from V and 12 bases from J, with 15 bases between. CDR3 nucleotides: TGTGCCAGCAGTTCAGACAGAGGGAGAACTTTCTTT. Amino acids: CASSSDRGRTFF.